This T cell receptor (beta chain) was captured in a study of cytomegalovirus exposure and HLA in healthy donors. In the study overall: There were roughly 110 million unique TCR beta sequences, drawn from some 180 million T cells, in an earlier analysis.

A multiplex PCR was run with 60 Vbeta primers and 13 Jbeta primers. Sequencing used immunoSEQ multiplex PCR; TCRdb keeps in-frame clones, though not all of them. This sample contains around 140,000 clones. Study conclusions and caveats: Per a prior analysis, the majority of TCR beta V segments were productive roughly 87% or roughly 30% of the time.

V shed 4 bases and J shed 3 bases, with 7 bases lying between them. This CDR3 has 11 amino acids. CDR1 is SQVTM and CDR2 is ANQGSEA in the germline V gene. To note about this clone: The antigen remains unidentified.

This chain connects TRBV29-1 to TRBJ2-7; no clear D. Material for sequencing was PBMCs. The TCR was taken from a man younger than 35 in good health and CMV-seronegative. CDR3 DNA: TGCAGCGTTGGTTACAACTACGAGCAGTACTTC. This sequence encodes CSVGYNYEQYF.